A selection of T cell receptor beta chains follows, all from one sample in a study of blood T cell repertoires in COVID-19. Profiling relied on immunoSEQ multiplex PCR, and the TCRdb table lists in-frame clones only, not all of them. The sample holds roughly 100,000 clones, 75% to 90% seen once. The sequenced sample consisted of peripheral blood. The receptor set was obtained from a man aged 50-59 years with acute or convalescent COVID-19. Each CDR3 is given with its conserved first and last residue. Rows may omit the clone size; those that give it use once, few, many or a size class.

V	J	size	CDR3
TRBV2	TRBJ2-2	-	CASRGLVDTGELFF
TRBV15	TRBJ1-5	-	CATSRESDQPQHF
TRBV6-1	TRBJ2-1	once	CASSETYGEQFF
TRBV5-5	TRBJ1-4	-	CASSLGDRRTNEKLFF
TRBV19	TRBJ1-1	-	CASSINRGGSEAFF
TRBV19	TRBJ2-5	-	CASTASGSLETQYF
TRBV15	TRBJ1-2	-	CATSRGTGTYGYTF
TRBV2	TRBJ2-3	-	CASSSRTSGSTDTQYF
TRBV6-5	TRBJ2-1	few	CATRKRELRNEQFF
TRBV7-9	TRBJ2-1	-	CASRKAGLSSYNEQFF
TRBV7-9	TRBJ2-1	-	CASSKNSGTGANNEQFF
TRBV28	TRBJ1-5	-	CASSLGAAGNQPQHF
TRBV15	TRBJ2-1	once	CATCRAGVYEQFF
TRBV10-1	TRBJ2-7	few	CASSESGLAGGYSYEQYF
TRBV2	TRBJ2-7	-	CASMGEAGGFEQYF
TRBV6-5	TRBJ2-7	-	CASSISGEAYEQYF
TRBV2	TRBJ1-5	few	CASSVTGSQPQHF
TRBV29-1	TRBJ2-5	-	CSVAHVFRETQYF
TRBV7-9	TRBJ2-1	few	CASSLAGTSYNEQFF
TRBV7-9	TRBJ2-1	-	CASRPPVGQSSYNEQFF
TRBV29-1	TRBJ2-7	-	CSAGLAGYEQYF
TRBV10-2	TRBJ2-4	-	CASSEGTGAKNIQYF
TRBV10-2	TRBJ2-3	-	CASSNLAGGADTQYF
TRBV10-1	TRBJ2-3	-	CASSRDFTDTQYF
TRBV10-2	TRBJ1-2	-	CASTGQGKGYTF
TRBV7-8	TRBJ1-3	-	CASSFKGNTIYF
TRBV6-1	TRBJ2-3	-	CASSEAPGRQGAGNTQYF
TRBV3-1/TRBV3-2	TRBJ2-5	-	CASRSLAGVQETQYF
TRBV6-1	TRBJ2-1	-	CASSEAGTGAYNEQFF
TRBV6-1	TRBJ1-2	few	CASSEFGGRQLGAYGYTF
TRBV6-5	TRBJ2-7	-	CASSSYGQGSYEQYF
TRBV28	TRBJ2-7	-	CATTGTASYEQYF
TRBV4-2	TRBJ2-7	-	CASSQVRGGSYEQYF
TRBV7-2	TRBJ2-6	-	CASSLEVSSGANVLTF
TRBV28	TRBJ1-2	-	CASSLRGRRDYGYTF
TRBV19	TRBJ2-5	-	CASSIAAGSGETQYF
TRBV5-4	TRBJ1-4	once	CASSPDRVGEKLFF
TRBV5-1	TRBJ2-1	many	CASSLQGELKFF
TRBV9	TRBJ2-7	few	CASSVGLAGGDEQYF
TRBV5-1	TRBJ2-3	-	CASSLRTPQNTQYF
TRBV10-3	TRBJ1-1	-	CAISESTQGGGFRPEAFF
TRBV11-2	TRBJ2-7	-	CASSFTGTGYEQYF